This TCR beta chain emerged from a study of blood T cell repertoires in COVID-19. Study-level background: Collection of acute and convalescent COVID-19 samples took place in the United States, Italy and Spain.

This clone showed up just once. Trimming took 8 bases from V and 8 from J, leaving 19 bases between them. This CDR3 is 14 amino acids long. Germline lookup yields CDR1 ENHRY and CDR2 SYGVKD. Authors' data handling: Amplified reference gene primers provided the basis for estimating nucleated cell counts. The data were produced by immunoSEQ multiplex PCR, yet TCRdb's version contains in-frame clones alone and is incomplete. That table gives V, J and clone size, and the DNA gave D and trimming. The sample yields 250,000 to 300,000 clones, more than 85% seen once. The sequenced sample was peripheral blood. The J gene is TRBJ2-1, the V gene TRBV10-3; possible D gene TRBD1, 6 bases. This clonotype was obtained from a man between 18 and 29 years old with active or convalescent COVID-19. CDR3 coding DNA: TGTGCCATCGCCCGGACAGCGGCTATGGATGAGCAGTTCTTC. This encodes CAIARTAAMDEQFF.